These 28 T cell receptor beta chains were all obtained from the same sample, sequenced in a study of response to subunit inactivated influenza vaccine. TCRdb used MiXCR to reprocess the RT-PCR reads, holding one entry per CDR3 protein. The top ten hold roughly a tenth of the sample, which has over 800,000 distinct CDR3 sequences, over 20% seen once. Specimen: PBMCs from blood, collected roughly 5 days after vaccination. These receptors were taken from a man aged 45-65 years who received an inactivated influenza vaccine.

This clonotype was seen a few times. This chain joins TRBV10-3 and TRBJ1-2; TRBD1 matches 8 bases. CDR3 length: 14 residues. CDR1 and CDR2 (germline): ENHRY, SYGVKD. Trimming removed 4 bases from V and 7 bases from J; junction bases left unmatched: 8. The CDR3 DNA sequence: TGTGCCATCAGTGTGGACAGGGAAGGGGTTGGCTACACCTTC. It specifies CAISVDREGVGYTF.

For this clonotype: A much larger clone differs by one base, so this may be a read error. This chain joins TRBV9 and TRBJ2-1; D call uncertain. The CDR3 has 14 residues. Per germline, CDR1 SGDLS and CDR2 YYNGEE. In DNA, the CDR3 is TGTGCCAGCAGCGTAAGCCCAGAGTACAATGAGCACTTCTTC. Translation: CASSVSPEYNEHFF.

This clonotype was seen repeatedly, ten times or more. CDR3 bases: TGTGCCAGCGCTAGAAACAGGGCGGGCAGCTACGAGCAGTACTTC. Its protein product is CASARNRAGSYEQYF. The chain uses TRBV7-2 and TRBJ2-7, with TRBD1 as a possible D gene (6 bases). V lost 8 bases and J 3 bases, leaving 20 bases between the germline ends. The CDR3 has 15 amino acids. Germline V lookup: CDR1 SGHTA, CDR2 FQGNSA.

This chain's CDR3 is CSVDVTGDEQYF. Here the CDR3 DNA reads TGCAGCGTTGACGTCACAGGGGACGAGCAGTACTTC. The rearrangement links TRBV29-1 to TRBJ2-7, with 7 bases aligning to TRBD1. J lost 5 bases, V lost 3 bases, and 4 bases had no gene match. Germline CDR1 and CDR2: SQVTM and ANQGSEA. The CDR3 runs 12 residues.

This clonotype came up many times. The chain has TRBV20-1 and TRBJ2-1, with D unresolved. V was pared by 2 bases and J by 0 bases, with 8 bases between. The CDR3 has 14 amino acids. Germline CDR1 is DFQATT and CDR2 is SNEGSKA (reference sequence). The CDR3, as DNA: TGCAGTGCTAGAAGGCGGAGCTCCTACAATGAGCAGTTCTTC. This translates into CSARRRSSYNEQFF.

The chain carries TRBV20-1 and TRBJ2-2; 10 nucleotides agree with TRBD1. Unmatched junction bases numbered 5, after V lost 6 bases and J lost 1 base. Germline assignment: CDR1 DFQATT and CDR2 SNEGSKA (reference sequence). CDR3 length: 15 amino acids. The CDR3 is CSAGGDRGNTGELFF. CDR3 nucleotide sequence: TGCAGTGCCGGAGGGGACAGGGGGAACACCGGGGAGCTGTTTTTT.

The chain carries TRBV6-1 and TRBJ1-5, with a possible D match to TRBD1 (5 bases). CDR1 and CDR2 from the germline V gene are MNHNS and SASEGT. Trimming removed 7 bases at V and 2 bases at J, with 15 bases between. The CDR3 contains 15 residues. The CDR3 here is CASISGRRGNQPQHF. CDR3 sequence (DNA): TGTGCCAGCATATCGGGGCGTCGGGGCAATCAGCCCCAGCATTTT.

The rearrangement joins TRBV6-1 to TRBJ2-6, with unresolved D. The V and J ends lost 8 bases and 4 bases respectively, with 9 bases between them. This CDR3 is built from 13 residues. Germline V gene lookup returns CDR1 MNHNS and CDR2 SASEGT. The chain's CDR3 is CASQARGANVLTF. The CDR3 nucleotides are TGTGCCAGCCAAGCCAGGGGGGCCAACGTCCTGACTTTC.

This clonotype was observed a handful of times. J is TRBJ1-1 and V is TRBV12-3 or TRBV12-4; D perhaps matches TRBD1 (6 bases). This CDR3 comprises 13 residues. V was cut by 6 bases and J by 1 base, with 9 bases left in between. CDR3 DNA sequence: TGTGCCAGCAGACAGGGACAGAACACTGAAGCTTTCTTT. Translating gives CASRQGQNTEAFF.

This clonotype was detected a few times. The chain carries TRBV20-1 and TRBJ2-2; D is undetermined. Germline CDR1 DFQATT, CDR2 SNEGSKA (reference sequence). Trimming cost V 2 bases and J 4 bases, with 8 bases left between them. This CDR3 contains 13 residues. The CDR3, as DNA: TGCAGTGCTAGACGGCTCATCACCGGGGAGCTGTTTTTT. This encodes CSARRLITGELFF.

The chain uses TRBV4-3 and TRBJ1-1; TRBD1 might be the D (6 bases). There are 14 residues in the CDR3. Germline V gene data show CDR1 as LGHNA and CDR2 as YSLEER. Between the trimmed V and J ends, which lost 3 bases and 4 bases, there was a span of 12 bases. CDR3 in amino acids: CASSHREGGTEAFF. The CDR3 nucleotides are TGCGCCAGCAGCCATAGAGAAGGGGGCACTGAAGCTTTCTTT.

This clonotype was counted many times. The CDR3 bases are TGCAGCGAAATAACCCGAGAGACCCAGTACTTC. Translating it yields CSEITRETQYF. The genes are TRBV29-1 and TRBJ2-5; no clear D gene. Germline values: CDR1 SQVTM, CDR2 ANQGSEA. V shed 7 bases and J shed 4 bases, with 10 bases lying between them. CDR3 length: 11 residues.

The V call is TRBV5-5, the J call TRBJ2-7, with unresolved D. The germline V gene encodes CDR1 SGHKS and CDR2 YYEKEE (reference sequence). The CDR3 covers 16 residues. The germline V and J ends were trimmed by 0 bases and 0 bases, with 13 bases remaining between them. CDR3 nucleotide sequence: TGTGCCAGCAGCTTGGATTACAGTCGGAGCTCCTACGAGCAGTACTTC. Translation: CASSLDYSRSSYEQYF.

The chain recombines TRBV28 with TRBJ2-5; TRBD1 aligns across 8 bases. This CDR3 region has 19 residues. The trim removed 4 bases at V and 0 bases at J, leaving 16 bases unmatched. Per germline, CDR1 MDHEN and CDR2 SYDVKM. The CDR3 is CASSYYWTGTGSDQETQYF. CDR3 DNA: TGTGCCAGCAGTTACTACTGGACCGGGACAGGCTCCGACCAAGAGACCCAGTACTTC.

This clonotype was seen a handful of times. This chain links TRBV7-6 with TRBJ1-1; 9 bases are shared with TRBD1. The CDR3 has 14 residues. Trimming took 5 bases from V and 4 from J; bases not matched to a gene: 5. Germline V CDR1 and CDR2: SGHVS, FNYEAQ. The CDR3 protein is CASSRDRAGTEAFF. In DNA form, the CDR3 reads TGTGCCAGCAGCCGGGACAGGGCAGGCACTGAAGCTTTCTTT.

In this sample, this clonotype turned up many times. The chain joins TRBV7-6 to TRBJ2-5, with TRBD2 matching 7 bases. The germline V gene has CDR1 SGHVS and CDR2 FNYEAQ. The CDR3 covers 15 residues. The junction had 11 bases not matched to a gene; V was cut back by 3 bases and J by 7 bases. CDR3 in amino acids: CASSFTLASWGTQYF. The CDR3 bases are TGTGCCAGCAGCTTCACACTAGCGTCTTGGGGGACCCAGTACTTC.

This clonotype was seen more than once but under ten times. V is TRBV5-1 and J is TRBJ1-5; D is unclear. CDR1 is SGHRS, CDR2 YFSETQ, per germline. CDR3 length: 14 amino acids. Deletions cut 0 bases from V and 5 bases from J, with 9 bases between. CDR3 sequence reads: CASSLEAGYQPQHF. CDR3 in DNA: TGCGCCAGCAGCTTGGAGGCGGGATATCAGCCCCAGCATTTT.

V gene TRBV7-8 combines with J gene TRBJ2-7; tentatively, D is TRBD1 (6 bases). V was clipped by 1 base and J by 4 bases, with 11 bases between them. Germline lookup yields CDR1 SGHVS and CDR2 FQNEAQ. The CDR3 has 14 residues. This chain's CDR3 is CASSLVGTHYEQYF. CDR3 DNA: TGTGCCAGCAGCTTAGTTGGGACACATTACGAGCAGTACTTC.

This clonotype came up a few times. V is TRBV7-2 and J is TRBJ2-7, with D possibly being TRBD2 (5 bases). The CDR3 consists of 14 residues. Trimming left V 1 base short and J 3 bases short, with 10 bases between. The germline V gene encodes CDR1 SGHTA and CDR2 FQGNSA. As DNA, the CDR3 is TGTGCCAGCAGCTTAGGAGGGTCGATCTACGAGCAGTACTTC. Translated: CASSLGGSIYEQYF.

The genes are TRBV29-1 and TRBJ2-7; maybe TRBD2 (5 bases). V lost 4 bases and J 0 bases, leaving 10 bases between the germline ends. The germline V gene has CDR1 SQVTM and CDR2 ANQGSEA. The CDR3 spans 13 residues. In DNA form, the CDR3 reads TGCAGCGTTGCTGAGGGTAGCTCCTACGAGCAGTACTTC. Translation gives CSVAEGSSYEQYF.

This clonotype was observed a handful of times. The chain has TRBV24-1 and TRBJ2-2, with TRBD2 identical over 7 bases. This CDR3 is 14 amino acids long. CDR1 KGHDR and CDR2 SFDVKD come from the germline V gene. V lost 6 bases to trimming and J lost 1 base; unmatched junction nucleotides: 1. CDR3 nucleotide sequence: TGTGCCACCAGTCCTAGCGGGAACACCGGGGAGCTGTTTTTT. Protein: CATSPSGNTGELFF.

The V call is TRBV20-1, the J call TRBJ2-3; 7 bases fit TRBD2. The CDR3 spans 16 residues. Germline CDR1 and CDR2: DFQATT and SNEGSKA (reference sequence). The V gene end was trimmed by 5 bases and the J gene end by 1 base; junction bases not matched to a gene: 12. This chain's CDR3 is CSAGGGLASGTDTQYF. As DNA, the CDR3 is TGCAGTGCTGGCGGGGGTCTGGCTAGCGGCACAGATACGCAGTATTTT.

This clonotype was seen a few times. This chain connects TRBV29-1 to TRBJ2-1, with D unresolved. The CDR3 sequence is 13 residues long. CDR1 SQVTM and CDR2 ANQGSEA come from the germline V gene. The ends were cut back, 1 base at V and 3 bases at J, with 7 bases in the middle. The CDR3 sequence: CSVEVDHYNEQFF. CDR3 DNA sequence: TGCAGCGTTGAAGTTGATCACTACAATGAGCAGTTCTTC.

This clonotype came up a few times. The genes are TRBV6-1 and TRBJ1-1; D is uncertain. Germline V gene data show CDR1 as MNHNS and CDR2 as SASEGT. V was trimmed by 6 bases and J by 4 bases, leaving 15 bases between them. This CDR3 contains 14 residues. CDR3 sequence: CASRWGNGITEAFF. The CDR3 DNA sequence: TGTGCCAGCAGGTGGGGAAACGGGATCACTGAAGCTTTCTTT.

The sample holds many counts of this clonotype. CDR3 sequence: CASSRAGTGSYEQYF. The CDR3 DNA sequence: TGTGCCAGCAGCCGCGCCGGGACAGGCTCATACGAGCAGTACTTC. The chain employs TRBV12-3 or TRBV12-4 and TRBJ2-7; 8 nucleotides agree with TRBD1. Germline trimming cut 6 bases from V and 4 bases from J; bases unmatched to any gene: 11. The CDR3 totals 15 residues.

The rearrangement uses TRBV24-1 and TRBJ2-7; TRBD1 matches at 10 bases. CDR3 length equals 16 residues. The germline V gene has CDR1 KGHDR and CDR2 SFDVKD. After removal of 2 bases from V and 3 bases from J, the junction contained 6 bases not matched to a gene. DNA of the CDR3: TGTGCCACCAGTGATTCCGGGACAGGGGTGGGCTACGAGCAGTACTTC. Its protein is CATSDSGTGVGYEQYF.

The rearrangement uses TRBV20-1 and TRBJ2-7; 7 bases are shared with TRBD2. CDR3 size: 13 residues. Trimming took 2 bases from V and 3 from J; bases not matched to a gene: 4. CDR1 and CDR2 (germline): DFQATT, SNEGSKA (reference sequence). Here the CDR3 DNA reads TGCAGTGCTAGATGGGGACTAAACTACGAGCAGTACTTC. It codes for CSARWGLNYEQYF.

The chain links TRBV10-3 to TRBJ2-2; a weak D match, TRBD1 (6 bases). The ends were cut back, 6 bases at V and 0 bases at J, with 11 bases in the middle. The CDR3 is 15 residues long. The germline V gene encodes CDR1 ENHRY and CDR2 SYGVKD. The CDR3 loop reads CAIREDRANTGELFF. For the CDR3, the DNA is TGTGCCATCAGGGAGGACAGAGCGAACACCGGGGAGCTGTTTTTT.